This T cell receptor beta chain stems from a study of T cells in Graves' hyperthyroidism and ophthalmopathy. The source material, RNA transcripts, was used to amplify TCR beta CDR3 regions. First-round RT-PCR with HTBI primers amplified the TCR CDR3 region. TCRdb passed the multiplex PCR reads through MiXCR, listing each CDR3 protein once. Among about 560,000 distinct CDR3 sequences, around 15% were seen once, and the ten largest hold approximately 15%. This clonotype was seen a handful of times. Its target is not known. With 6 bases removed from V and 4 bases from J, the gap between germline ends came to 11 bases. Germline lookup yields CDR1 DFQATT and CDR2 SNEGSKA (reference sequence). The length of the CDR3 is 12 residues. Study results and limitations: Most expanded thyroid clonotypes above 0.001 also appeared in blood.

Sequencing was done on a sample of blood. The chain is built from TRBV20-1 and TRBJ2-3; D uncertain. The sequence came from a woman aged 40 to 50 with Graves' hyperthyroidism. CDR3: CSAPRLSDTQYF. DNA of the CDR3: TGCAGTGCCCCGAGACTGTCAGATACGCAGTATTTT.